A single sample gave rise to the 8 T cell receptor beta chains below, sequenced in a study of shared clonotypes between healthy human individuals. Only in-frame clones appear in the TCRdb table, and some are missing; sequencing was by immunoSEQ multiplex PCR. The data contain some 1,100,000 clones, roughly 74% of them singletons. The sample consisted of memory CD4+ T cells from PBMCs. As to subset: CD45RA-negative fraction. These receptors were obtained from a man younger than 35 in good health. Some clones in this sample may be carry-over from other donors' samples.

A word on this clone: Different DNA sequences within this sample yield the same CDR3. The V and J genes are TRBV18 and TRBJ2-1; D tentatively reads TRBD1 or TRBD2 (5 bases each). The germline gives CDR1 KGHSH, CDR2 LQKENI. V lost 3 bases and J 3 bases, leaving 15 bases between the germline ends. This CDR3 comprises 16 residues. CDR3 in DNA: TGTGCCAGCTCACCCCCCGGGGCTGGGGTCTACAATGAGCAGTTCTTC. As protein: CASSPPGAGVYNEQFF.

This clone was counted only a few times. The J gene is TRBJ2-7, the V gene TRBV7-8; D might be TRBD2 (6 bases). From germline, CDR1 is SGHVS and CDR2 FQNEAQ. V lost 5 bases and J lost 7, with 15 bases in between. The CDR3 runs to 13 residues. In DNA form, the CDR3 reads TGTGCCAGCAGCCCGGGACTGGCGAGGGAGCAGTACTTC. It translates to CASSPGLAREQYF.

This chain connects TRBV18 to TRBJ1-4; D is unresolved. This CDR3 is built from 17 residues. The germline V gene encodes CDR1 KGHSH and CDR2 LQKENI. V lost 4 bases and J lost 6, with 21 bases in between. The CDR3 is CASSLTGSLALDEKLFF. For the CDR3, the DNA is TGTGCCAGCTCACTGACCGGGTCCCTGGCCCTAGATGAAAAACTGTTTTTT.

V and J are TRBV7-6 and TRBJ2-7, with 16 bases matching TRBD2. Germline V gene lookup returns CDR1 SGHVS and CDR2 FNYEAQ. V was pared by 5 bases and J by 1 base, with 2 bases of the junction left unmatched. The CDR3 sequence is 16 residues long. The CDR3 region has the DNA TGTGCCAGCAGCCCGGGACTAGCGGGAGGGTCCTACGAGCAGTACTTC. Amino acids: CASSPGLAGGSYEQYF.

This clone came up a few times. The gene calls are TRBV30 and TRBJ1-1, with 7 bases identical to TRBD1. Germline lookup yields CDR1 GTSNPN and CDR2 SVGIG (reference sequence). The trim removed 3 bases at V and 4 bases at J, leaving 14 bases unmatched. The CDR3 contains 16 residues. CDR3 amino acids: CAWSPPDRPIVTEAFF. Here the CDR3 DNA reads TGTGCCTGGAGCCCCCCGGACAGGCCCATAGTCACTGAAGCTTTCTTT.

In this sample, this clone turned up once. The rearrangement uses TRBV5-1 and TRBJ1-2, with D perhaps TRBD1 (6 bases). Per germline, CDR1 SGHRS and CDR2 YFSETQ. V dropped 4 bases and J dropped 3 bases, with 25 bases sitting between them. This CDR3 has 18 residues. The CDR3 loop reads CASSPGVGGLGPYYGYTF. The CDR3 DNA follows: TGCGCCAGCAGCCCAGGTGTCGGGGGCCTTGGCCCTTACTATGGCTACACCTTC.

The gene calls are TRBV5-1 and TRBJ2-1, with D possibly matching TRBD2 (7 bases). The CDR3 loop spans 14 amino acids. From germline, CDR1 is SGHRS and CDR2 YFSETQ. Trimming shortened V by 4 bases and J by 9 bases, and 17 bases separated the two germline ends. CDR3 amino acids: CASSLGGAATEQFF. The CDR3 DNA follows: TGCGCCAGCAGCCTTGGGGGGGCGGCCACTGAGCAGTTCTTC.

The genes are TRBV5-1 and TRBJ2-4; possibly TRBD1 for D (6 bases). Trimming took 7 bases from V and 8 from J, leaving 22 bases between them. CDR1 and CDR2 from the germline V gene are SGHRS and YFSETQ. This CDR3 comprises 15 residues. The DNA of the CDR3 is TGCGCCAGCTCCTCCTCGGGTGCGGCAGGGGACATTCAGTACTTC. Its protein product is CASSSSGAAGDIQYF.